The rows below give T cell receptor beta chains drawn from one sample of a study of blood T cell repertoires in COVID-19. The protocol was immunoSEQ multiplex PCR, while the TCRdb copy is restricted to in-frame clones and leaves out a portion. Of 95,000 to 150,000 clones in the sample, approximately 80% are singletons; the top ten hold about 5%. Sequencing was done on a sample of peripheral blood. These TCRs come from a woman in her 70s with acute or convalescent COVID-19. The CDR3 runs from the conserved cysteine through the conserved F or W. D genes are given only for firm matches. Expanded clones get a size class; other rows say once, few or many, or leave the size out.

.	TRBJ2-5	.	TRBV15	CATSRDGQVVETQYF	TGTGCCACCAGCAGAGATGGGCAGGTGGTGGAGACCCAGTACTTC
TRBD1	TRBJ1-6	.	TRBV4-1	CASSQAAGTGQSPLHF	TGCGCCAGCAGCCAAGCGGCCGGGACAGGGCAGTCACCCCTCCACTTT
.	TRBJ1-6	.	TRBV2	CASSRRVLYSPLHF	TGTGCCAGCAGTCGACGGGTTCTGTATTCACCCCTCCACTTT
TRBD1	TRBJ1-2	.	TRBV7-9	CASSLLTGGANGYTF	TGTGCCAGCAGCTTATTGACAGGGGGTGCGAATGGCTACACCTTC
.	TRBJ1-2	.	TRBV12-3/TRBV12-4	CASSPPGFGYTF	TGTGCCAGCAGTCCCCCCGGGTTTGGCTACACCTTC
TRBD1	TRBJ1-2	.	TRBV7-2	CASSLARGPVTF	TGTGCCAGCAGCTTAGCAAGGGGGCCGGTCACCTTC
.	TRBJ1-4	.	TRBV30	CAWSPKDGGYEKLFF	TGTGCCTGGAGCCCGAAGGATGGGGGCTATGAAAAACTGTTTTTT
TRBD1	TRBJ1-6	.	TRBV7-2	CASSLALTVAGGSPLHF	TGTGCCAGCAGCTTAGCGCTGACGGTGGCAGGGGGTTCACCCCTCCACTTT
.	TRBJ1-5	.	TRBV5-6	CASSFRGSNQPQHF	TGTGCCAGCAGCTTTCGAGGGAGCAATCAGCCCCAGCATTTT
TRBD2	TRBJ2-3	once	TRBV2	CASSEGLTGGTDTQYF	TGTGCCAGCAGTGAAGGTTTGACGGGGGGAACAGATACGCAGTATTTT
.	TRBJ1-1	once	TRBV7-9	CASSLDYGGATEAFF	TGTGCCAGCAGCTTAGATTATGGAGGGGCGACTGAAGCTTTCTTT
TRBD1	TRBJ1-5	once	TRBV7-8	CASSLTGPYSNQPQHF	TGTGCCAGCAGCTTGACAGGGCCTTATAGCAATCAGCCCCAGCATTTT
.	TRBJ2-7	.	TRBV6-5	CASSSRGEQYF	TGTGCCAGCAGTTCCAGAGGCGAGCAGTACTTC
TRBD1	TRBJ2-6	.	TRBV10-2	CASSDYLTGGAEGANVLTF	TGCGCCAGCAGTGATTACTTGACAGGGGGCGCGGAAGGGGCCAACGTCCTGACTTTC
TRBD1	TRBJ1-4	few	TRBV7-2	CASSLKSGQGASEEKLFF	TGTGCCAGCAGCTTAAAATCGGGACAGGGGGCCTCCGAGGAAAAACTGTTTTTT
TRBD2	TRBJ2-1	.	TRBV9	CASSVGGGGSYNEQFF	TGTGCCAGCAGCGTAGGCGGGGGGGGCTCCTACAATGAGCAGTTCTTC
.	TRBJ1-1	.	TRBV15	CATSWSTGGTEAFF	TGTGCCACATCCTGGTCTACGGGTGGGACTGAAGCTTTCTTT
.	TRBJ1-2	.	TRBV7-3	CASSPQSGDNYGYTF	TGTGCCAGCAGCCCCCAATCGGGAGATAACTATGGCTACACCTTC